This entry is about one TCR beta chain. No antigen is known for it. This entry belongs to a study of monozygotic twins with cystic fibrosis. Study information: Libraries were built from 3 to 3.5 micrograms of fragmented DNA using about 16 PCR cycles. General study findings and limits: Unrelated CF individuals shared fewer identical clonotypes than monozygotic CF twins. Co-twins had the most similar V usage for 13 of 16 pairs, J for 8. Clonality was generally low (median approximately 0.009), higher in the most severe patients.

This CDR3 has 13 residues. Trimming shortened V by 3 bases and J by 10 bases, and 10 bases separated the two germline ends. Germline lookup yields CDR1 MNHEY and CDR2 SMNVEV (reference sequence). Produced via immunoSEQ multiplex PCR; TCRdb's table is partial and in-frame only. The profile covers more than 25,000 clones, with about nine tenths appearing a single time and approximately 0.5% taken by the ten largest. This TCR derives from a girl aged 2 to 9 with cystic fibrosis. Source material: blood. V is TRBV27 and J is TRBJ1-6; D is perhaps TRBD1 (6 bases). The DNA of the CDR3 is TGTGCCAGCAGTTTGGGGAGGGGGTCACCCCTCCACTTT. Its protein product is CASSLGRGSPLHF.